This T cell receptor beta chain was sequenced for a study of cytomegalovirus exposure and HLA in healthy donors. Vbeta (60) and Jbeta (13) primers were used in the PCR. Assay used: immunoSEQ multiplex PCR; TCRdb lists only in-frame clones, some missing. Its table records 35,000 to 50,000 clones. Regarding this clone: Its antigen remains unidentified.

This CDR3 is 16 amino acids long. CDR1 is SGHRS and CDR2 is YFSETQ in the germline V gene. V lost 1 base, J lost 0 bases, and 5 bases stayed unmatched. Findings and caveats of the study: A later analysis linked a missense variant in DCLRE1C to the trimming of TCR beta V and J genes. Most TCR sequences showed up rarely, but some public TCRs showed up in many donors.

This receptor was identified in a male donor in good health and CMV-seronegative. V gene TRBV5-1 combines with J gene TRBJ2-7; TRBD2 matches 9 bases. Sequencing input: PBMCs. The CDR3 coding sequence is TGCGCCAGCAGCTTGACTAGCGGGCCTAGCTCCTACGAGCAGTACTTC. This codes for CASSLTSGPSSYEQYF.